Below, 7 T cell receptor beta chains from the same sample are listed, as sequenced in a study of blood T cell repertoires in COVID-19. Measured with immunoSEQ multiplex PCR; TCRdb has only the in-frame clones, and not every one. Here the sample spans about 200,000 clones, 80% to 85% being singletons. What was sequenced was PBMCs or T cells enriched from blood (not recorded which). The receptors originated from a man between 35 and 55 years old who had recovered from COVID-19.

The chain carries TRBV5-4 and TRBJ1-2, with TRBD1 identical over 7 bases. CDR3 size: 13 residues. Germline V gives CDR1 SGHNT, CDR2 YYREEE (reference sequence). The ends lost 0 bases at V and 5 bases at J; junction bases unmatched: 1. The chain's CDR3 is CASSLETGYGYTF. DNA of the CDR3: TGTGCCAGCAGCTTGGAGACAGGGTATGGCTACACCTTC.

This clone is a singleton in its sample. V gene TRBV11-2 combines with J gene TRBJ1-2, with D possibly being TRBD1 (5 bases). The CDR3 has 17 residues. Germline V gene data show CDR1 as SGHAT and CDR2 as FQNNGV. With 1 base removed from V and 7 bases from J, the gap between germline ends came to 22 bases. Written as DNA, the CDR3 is TGTGCCAGCAGCTTAGGCCCCCGTCAGGGTTTAAGGGGTGGCTACACCTTC. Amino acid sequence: CASSLGPRQGLRGGYTF. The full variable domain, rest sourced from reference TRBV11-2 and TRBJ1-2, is EAGVAQSPRYKIIEKRQSVAFWCNPISGHATLYWYQQILGQGPKLLIQFQNNGVVDDSQLPKDRFSAERLKGVDSTLKIQPAKLEDSAVYLCASSLGPRQGLRGGYTFGSGTRLTVV.

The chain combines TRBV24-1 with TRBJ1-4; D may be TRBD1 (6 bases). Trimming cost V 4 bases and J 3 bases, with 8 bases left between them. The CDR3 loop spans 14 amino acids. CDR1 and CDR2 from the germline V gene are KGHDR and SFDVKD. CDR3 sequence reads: CATSDGQPNEKLFF. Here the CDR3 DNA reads TGTGCCACCAGTGACGGACAGCCTAATGAAAAACTGTTTTTT.

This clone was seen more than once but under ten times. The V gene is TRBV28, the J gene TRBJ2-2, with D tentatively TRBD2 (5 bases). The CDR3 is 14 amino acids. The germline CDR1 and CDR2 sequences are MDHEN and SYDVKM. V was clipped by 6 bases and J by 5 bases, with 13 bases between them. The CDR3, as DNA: TGTGCCAGCAGACGCGGGCCACCAACCGGGGAGCTGTTTTTT. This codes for CASRRGPPTGELFF.

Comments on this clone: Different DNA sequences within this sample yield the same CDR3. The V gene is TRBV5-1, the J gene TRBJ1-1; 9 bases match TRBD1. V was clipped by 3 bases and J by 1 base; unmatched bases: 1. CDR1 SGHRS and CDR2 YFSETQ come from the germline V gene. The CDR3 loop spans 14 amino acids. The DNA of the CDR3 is TGCGCCAGCAGCTGGGGACAGGGGAACACTGAAGCTTTCTTT. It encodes CASSWGQGNTEAFF.

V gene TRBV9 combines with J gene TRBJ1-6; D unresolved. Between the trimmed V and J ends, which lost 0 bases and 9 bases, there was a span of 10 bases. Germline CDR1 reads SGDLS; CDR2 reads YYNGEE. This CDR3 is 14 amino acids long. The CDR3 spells CASSVGTIRSPLHF. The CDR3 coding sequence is TGTGCCAGCAGCGTAGGGACTATACGTTCACCCCTCCACTTT.

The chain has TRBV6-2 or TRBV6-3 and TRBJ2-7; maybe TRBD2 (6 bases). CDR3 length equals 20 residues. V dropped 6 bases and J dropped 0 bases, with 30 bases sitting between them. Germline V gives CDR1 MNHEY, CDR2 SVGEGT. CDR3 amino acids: CASSLPTRRSIAELSYEQYF. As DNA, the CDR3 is TGTGCCAGCAGCCTCCCCACCCGCAGGTCCATAGCGGAGCTCTCCTACGAGCAGTACTTC.